This T cell receptor beta chain emerged from a study of vaccination effects on CD4 cells after COVID-19. The authors isolated CD4+ T cells after less than eleven days of culture. Each participant was given two doses of one vaccine (BNT162b2 or mRNA-1273). This CDR3 has 14 residues. Germline CDR1 is SGHRS and CDR2 is YFSETQ. V lost 0 bases and J lost 4, with 8 bases in between. With respect to this clone: Its antigen is unidentified.

Sequencing used immunoSEQ multiplex PCR; TCRdb keeps in-frame clones, though not all of them. Here the sample spans about 45,000 clones, about three quarters being singletons. Sequenced material: CD4+ T cells from PBMCs cultured without peptide, taken after COVID-19 vaccination. The chain employs TRBV5-1 and TRBJ1-3; possible D gene TRBD1, 5 bases. The clonotype comes from a human donor who received a COVID-19 vaccine. DNA of the CDR3: TGCGCCAGCAGCTTGGGGGACCTGGGAAACACCATATATTTT. Protein sequence: CASSLGDLGNTIYF.